This TCR beta chain originates from a study of OX40 agonist ivuxolimab in advanced cancers. Study as a whole: Intravenous ivuxolimab at 0.01 to 10 mg/kg was given to patients every 2 weeks. Treatment received earlier with anti-PD-1, anti-PD-L1 or anti-CTLA-4 agents was allowed, and roughly 40% had some. Two cutaneous melanoma patients and one hepatocellular carcinoma patient, three in all, had partial responses. The study's findings and limits: Normalized T-cell clonal expansion was also low in a subset of nonresponders.

Germline V gene lookup returns CDR1 SNHLY and CDR2 FYNNEI. The CDR3 is made up of 15 amino acids. Trimming removed 4 bases from V and 3 bases from J, with 12 bases in between. TCRdb's copy holds only in-frame clones and misses some; the assay was immunoSEQ multiplex PCR. The profile covers about 62,000 clones, with 85% appearing a single time and more than 3% taken by the ten largest. Of note for this clone: The antigen is unknown.

This sequence was found in an adult with an advanced solid tumor such as melanoma, head and neck, liver or kidney cancer. The V gene is TRBV2, the J gene TRBJ1-4; a possible D gene is TRBD1 (6 bases). The specimen was CD4+ or CD8+ T cells sorted from blood, collected in a trial of the OX40 agonist ivuxolimab. The CDR3 protein is CASSVTRGANEKLFF. The CDR3 DNA follows: TGTGCCAGCAGTGTTACCAGGGGAGCTAATGAAAAACTGTTTTTT.